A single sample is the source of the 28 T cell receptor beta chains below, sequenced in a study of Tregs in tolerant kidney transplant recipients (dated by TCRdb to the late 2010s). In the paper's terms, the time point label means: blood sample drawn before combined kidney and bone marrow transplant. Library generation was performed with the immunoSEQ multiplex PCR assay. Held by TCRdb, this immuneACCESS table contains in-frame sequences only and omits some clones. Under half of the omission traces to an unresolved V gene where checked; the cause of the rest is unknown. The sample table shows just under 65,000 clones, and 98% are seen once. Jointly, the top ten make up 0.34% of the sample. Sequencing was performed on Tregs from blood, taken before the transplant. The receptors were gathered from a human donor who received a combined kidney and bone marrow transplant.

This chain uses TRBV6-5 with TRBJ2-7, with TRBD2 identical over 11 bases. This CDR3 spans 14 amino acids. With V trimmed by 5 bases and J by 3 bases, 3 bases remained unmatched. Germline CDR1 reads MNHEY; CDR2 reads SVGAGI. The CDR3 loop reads CASSPLAGVYEQYF. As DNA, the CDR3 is TGTGCCAGCAGTCCACTAGCGGGAGTCTACGAGCAGTACTTC.

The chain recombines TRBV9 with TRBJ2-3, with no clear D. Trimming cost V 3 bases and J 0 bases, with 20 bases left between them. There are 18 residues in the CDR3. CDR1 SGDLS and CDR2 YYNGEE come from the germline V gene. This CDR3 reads CASSASASYSLSTDTQYF. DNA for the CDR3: TGTGCCAGCAGCGCCTCCGCTTCATACAGCCTAAGCACAGATACGCAGTATTTT.

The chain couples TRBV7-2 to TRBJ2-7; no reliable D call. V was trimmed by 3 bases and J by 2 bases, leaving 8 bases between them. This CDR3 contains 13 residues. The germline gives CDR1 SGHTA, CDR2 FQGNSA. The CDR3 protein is CASSFPNTYEQYF. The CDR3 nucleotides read TGTGCCAGCAGCTTCCCAAACACCTACGAGCAGTACTTC.

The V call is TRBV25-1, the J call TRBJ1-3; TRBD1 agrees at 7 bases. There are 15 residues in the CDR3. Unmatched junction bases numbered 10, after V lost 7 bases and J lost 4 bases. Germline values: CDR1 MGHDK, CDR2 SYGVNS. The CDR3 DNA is TGTGCCAGCACTCAAGCAAGGACAGGAGGAAACACCATATATTTT. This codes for CASTQARTGGNTIYF.

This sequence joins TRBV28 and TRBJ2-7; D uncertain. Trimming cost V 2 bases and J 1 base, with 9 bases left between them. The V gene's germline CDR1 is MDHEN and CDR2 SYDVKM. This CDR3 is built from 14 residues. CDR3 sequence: CASSLLGRSYEQYF. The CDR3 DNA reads TGTGCCAGCAGTTTACTAGGCAGATCCTACGAGCAGTACTTC.

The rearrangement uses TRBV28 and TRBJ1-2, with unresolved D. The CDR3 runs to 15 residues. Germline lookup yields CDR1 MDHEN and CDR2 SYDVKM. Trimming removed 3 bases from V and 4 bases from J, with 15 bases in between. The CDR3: CASSFLSDSLYGYTF. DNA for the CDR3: TGTGCCAGCAGTTTCTTGAGCGATTCTCTCTATGGCTACACCTTC.

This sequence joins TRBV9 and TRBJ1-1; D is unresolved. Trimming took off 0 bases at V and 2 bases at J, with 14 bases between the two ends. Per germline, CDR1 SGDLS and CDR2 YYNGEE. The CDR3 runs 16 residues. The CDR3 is CASSVEFTTVNTEAFF. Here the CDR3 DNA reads TGTGCCAGCAGCGTAGAGTTTACCACGGTTAACACTGAAGCTTTCTTT.

The CDR3 DNA is TGTGCCAGCAGTTTATCTTTAGTGACCGGGGAGCTGTTTTTT. Its translation is CASSLSLVTGELFF. The V gene is TRBV27, the J gene TRBJ2-2, with D uncertain. This CDR3 is built from 14 residues. The ends were cut back, 0 bases at V and 5 bases at J, with 7 bases in the middle. Germline lookup yields CDR1 MNHEY and CDR2 SMNVEV (reference sequence).

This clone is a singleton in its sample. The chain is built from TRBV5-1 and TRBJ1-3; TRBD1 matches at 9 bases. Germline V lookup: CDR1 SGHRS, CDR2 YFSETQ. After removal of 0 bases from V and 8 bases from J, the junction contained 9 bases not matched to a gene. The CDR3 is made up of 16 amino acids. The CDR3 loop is CASSLDFRTGADTIYF. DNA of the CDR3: TGCGCCAGCAGCTTGGACTTCCGGACAGGGGCGGACACCATATATTTT.

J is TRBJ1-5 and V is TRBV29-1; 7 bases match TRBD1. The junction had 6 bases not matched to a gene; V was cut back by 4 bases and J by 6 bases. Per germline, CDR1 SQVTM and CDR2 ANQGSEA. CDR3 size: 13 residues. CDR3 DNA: TGCAGCGTTGCAGGAGGGGGCGGTCAGCCCCAGCATTTT. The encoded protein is CSVAGGGGQPQHF.

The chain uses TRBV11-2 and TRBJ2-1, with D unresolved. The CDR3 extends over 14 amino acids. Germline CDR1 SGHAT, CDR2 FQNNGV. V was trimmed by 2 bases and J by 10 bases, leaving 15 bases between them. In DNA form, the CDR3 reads TGTGCCAGCAGCTTATCCTCGACTCAACCGGAGCAGTTCTTC. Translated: CASSLSSTQPEQFF.

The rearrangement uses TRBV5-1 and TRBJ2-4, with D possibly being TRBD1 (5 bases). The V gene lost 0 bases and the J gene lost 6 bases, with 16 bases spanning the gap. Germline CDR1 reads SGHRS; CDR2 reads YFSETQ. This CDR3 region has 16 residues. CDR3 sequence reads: CASSLAVVAGPNIQYF. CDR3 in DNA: TGCGCCAGCAGCTTGGCCGTGGTAGCAGGGCCAAACATTCAGTACTTC.

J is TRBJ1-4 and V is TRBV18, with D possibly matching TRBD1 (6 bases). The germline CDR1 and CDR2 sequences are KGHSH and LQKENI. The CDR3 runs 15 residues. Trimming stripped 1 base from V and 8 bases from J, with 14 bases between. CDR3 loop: CASSPRVWGQEKLFF. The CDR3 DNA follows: TGTGCCAGCTCACCACGGGTCTGGGGGCAAGAAAAACTGTTTTTT.

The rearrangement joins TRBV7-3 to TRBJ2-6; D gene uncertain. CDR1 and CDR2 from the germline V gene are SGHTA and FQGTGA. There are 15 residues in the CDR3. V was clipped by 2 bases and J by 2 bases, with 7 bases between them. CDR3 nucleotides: TGTGCCAGCAGCTTAGCGGTTCCTGGGGCCAACGTCCTGACTTTC. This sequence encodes CASSLAVPGANVLTF.

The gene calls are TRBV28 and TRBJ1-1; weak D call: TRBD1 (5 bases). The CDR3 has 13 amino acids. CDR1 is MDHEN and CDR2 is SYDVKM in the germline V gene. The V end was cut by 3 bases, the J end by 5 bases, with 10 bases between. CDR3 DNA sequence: TGTGCCAGCAGTTTTTGGGGGGGAACTGAAGCTTTCTTT. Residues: CASSFWGGTEAFF.

This CDR3 is CASSLRSISSETQYF. Written as DNA, the CDR3 is TGTGCCAGCAGCTTACGTAGCATCAGTTCGGAGACCCAGTACTTC. The chain links TRBV12-1 to TRBJ2-5; TRBD2, the D gene given by the table, was not confirmed from the DNA. TRBV12-1 is labeled a pseudogene. This CDR3 region has 15 residues.

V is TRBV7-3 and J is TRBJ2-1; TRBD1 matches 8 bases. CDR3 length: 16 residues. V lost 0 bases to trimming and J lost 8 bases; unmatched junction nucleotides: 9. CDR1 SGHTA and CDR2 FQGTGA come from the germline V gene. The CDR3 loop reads CASSLTLGQGLHEQFF. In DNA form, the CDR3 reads TGTGCCAGCAGCTTAACTCTAGGACAGGGACTCCATGAGCAGTTCTTC. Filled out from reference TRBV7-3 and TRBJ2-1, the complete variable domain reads GAGVSQTPSNKVTEKGKYVELRCDPISGHTALYWYRQSLGQGPEFLIYFQGTGAADDSGLPNDRFFAVRPEGSVSTLKIQRTERGDSAVYLCASSLTLGQGLHEQFFGPGTRLTVL.

Here the CDR3 reads CASSYRRLAGYEQYF. CDR3 DNA: TGTGCCAGCAGCTACCGGCGTCTAGCGGGCTACGAGCAGTACTTC. The chain joins TRBV7-2 to TRBJ2-7; 8 bases agree with TRBD2. Germline lookup yields CDR1 SGHTA and CDR2 FQGNSA. V was clipped by 4 bases and J by 3 bases; unmatched bases: 8. The CDR3 runs 15 residues.

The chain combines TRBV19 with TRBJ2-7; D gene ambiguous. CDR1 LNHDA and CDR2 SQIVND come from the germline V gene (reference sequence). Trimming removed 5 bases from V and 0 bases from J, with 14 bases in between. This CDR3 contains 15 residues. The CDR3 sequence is CASSPQASGSYEQYF. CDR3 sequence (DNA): TGTGCCAGTAGTCCCCAGGCCTCCGGCTCCTACGAGCAGTACTTC.

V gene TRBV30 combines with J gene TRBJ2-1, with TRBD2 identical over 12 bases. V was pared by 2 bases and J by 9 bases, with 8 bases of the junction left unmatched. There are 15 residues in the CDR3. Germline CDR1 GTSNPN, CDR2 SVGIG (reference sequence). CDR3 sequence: CAWSIRLAGVGEQFF. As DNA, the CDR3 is TGTGCCTGGAGTATAAGACTAGCGGGAGTCGGTGAGCAGTTCTTC.

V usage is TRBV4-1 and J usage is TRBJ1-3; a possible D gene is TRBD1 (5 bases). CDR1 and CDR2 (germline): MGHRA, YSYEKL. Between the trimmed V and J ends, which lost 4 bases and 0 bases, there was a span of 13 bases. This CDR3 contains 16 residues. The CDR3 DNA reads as TGCGCCAGCAGCCCTTGGGGGGATATCTCTGGAAACACCATATATTTT. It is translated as CASSPWGDISGNTIYF.

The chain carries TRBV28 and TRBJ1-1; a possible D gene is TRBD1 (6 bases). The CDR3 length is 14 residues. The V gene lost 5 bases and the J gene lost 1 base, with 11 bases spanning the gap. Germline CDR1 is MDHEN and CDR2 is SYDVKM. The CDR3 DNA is TGTGCCAGCAGTGAACAGGGTTCGAACACTGAAGCTTTCTTT. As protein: CASSEQGSNTEAFF.

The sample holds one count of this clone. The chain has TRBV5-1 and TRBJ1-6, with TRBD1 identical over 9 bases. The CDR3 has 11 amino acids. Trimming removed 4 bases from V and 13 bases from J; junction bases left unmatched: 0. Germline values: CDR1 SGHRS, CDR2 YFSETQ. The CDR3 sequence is CASSDRGPLHF. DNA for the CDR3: TGCGCCAGCAGCGACAGGGGGCCCCTCCACTTT.

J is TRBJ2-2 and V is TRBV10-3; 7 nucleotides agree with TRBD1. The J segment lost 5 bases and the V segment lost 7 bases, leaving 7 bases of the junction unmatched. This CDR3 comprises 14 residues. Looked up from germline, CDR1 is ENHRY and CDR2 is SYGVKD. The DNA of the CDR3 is TGTGCCATCAAGGGACAGTATACGACCGGGGAGCTGTTTTTT. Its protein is CAIKGQYTTGELFF.

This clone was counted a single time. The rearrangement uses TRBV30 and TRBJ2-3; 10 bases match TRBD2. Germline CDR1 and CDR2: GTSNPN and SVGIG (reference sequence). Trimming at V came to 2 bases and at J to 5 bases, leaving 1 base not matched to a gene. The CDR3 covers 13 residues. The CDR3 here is CAWSRLAGDTQYF. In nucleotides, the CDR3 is TGTGCCTGGAGTAGACTAGCGGGAGATACGCAGTATTTT.

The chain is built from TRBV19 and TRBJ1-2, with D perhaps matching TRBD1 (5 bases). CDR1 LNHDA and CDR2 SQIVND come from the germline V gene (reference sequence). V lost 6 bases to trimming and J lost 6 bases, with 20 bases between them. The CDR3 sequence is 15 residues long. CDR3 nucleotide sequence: TGTGCCAGTAGCACACATTTAAGGGGTAGTAATGGCTACACCTTC. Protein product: CASSTHLRGSNGYTF.

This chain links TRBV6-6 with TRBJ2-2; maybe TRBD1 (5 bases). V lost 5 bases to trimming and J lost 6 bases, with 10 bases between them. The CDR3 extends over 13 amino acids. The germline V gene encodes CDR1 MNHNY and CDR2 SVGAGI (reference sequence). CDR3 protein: CASSTQGAGELFF. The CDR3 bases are TGTGCCAGCAGTACTCAGGGTGCCGGGGAGCTGTTTTTT.

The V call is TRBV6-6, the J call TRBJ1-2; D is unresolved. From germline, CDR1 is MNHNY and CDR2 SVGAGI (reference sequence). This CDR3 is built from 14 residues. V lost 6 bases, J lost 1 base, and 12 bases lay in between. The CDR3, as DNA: TGTGCCAGCAGCCGAAACCCGGTTAACTATGGCTACACCTTC. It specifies CASSRNPVNYGYTF.